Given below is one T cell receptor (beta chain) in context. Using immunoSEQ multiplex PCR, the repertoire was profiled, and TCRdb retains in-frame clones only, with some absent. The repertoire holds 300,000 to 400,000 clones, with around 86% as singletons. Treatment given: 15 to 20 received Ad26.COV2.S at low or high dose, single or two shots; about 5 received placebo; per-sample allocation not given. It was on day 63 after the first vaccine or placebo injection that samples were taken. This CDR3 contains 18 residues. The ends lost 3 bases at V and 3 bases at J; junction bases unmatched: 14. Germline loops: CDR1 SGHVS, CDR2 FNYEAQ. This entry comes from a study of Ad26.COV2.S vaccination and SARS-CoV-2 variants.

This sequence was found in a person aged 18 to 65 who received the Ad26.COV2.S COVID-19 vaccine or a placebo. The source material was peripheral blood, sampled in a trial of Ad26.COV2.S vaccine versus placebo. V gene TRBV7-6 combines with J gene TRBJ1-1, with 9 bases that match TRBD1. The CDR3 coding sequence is TGTGCCAGCAGCTTCCCCCGTCCGGGACAGGGTCGTGACACTGAAGCTTTCTTT. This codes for CASSFPRPGQGRDTEAFF. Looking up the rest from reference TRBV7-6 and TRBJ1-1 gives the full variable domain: GAGVSQSPRYKVTKRGQDVALRCDPISGHVSLYWYRQALGQGPEFLTYFNYEAQQDKSGLPNDRFSAERPEGSISTLTIQRTEQRDSAMYRCASSFPRPGQGRDTEAFFGQGTRLTVV.